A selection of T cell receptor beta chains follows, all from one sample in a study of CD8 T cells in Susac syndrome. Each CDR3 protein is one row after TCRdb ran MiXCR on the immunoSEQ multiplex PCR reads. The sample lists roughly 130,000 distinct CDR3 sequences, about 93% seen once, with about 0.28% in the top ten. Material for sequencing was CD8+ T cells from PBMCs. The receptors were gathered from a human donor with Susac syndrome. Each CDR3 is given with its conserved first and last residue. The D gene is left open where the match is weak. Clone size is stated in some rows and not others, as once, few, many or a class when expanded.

DNA: TGTGCCAGCAGCCAATACGCCGGAGAGACCCAGTACTTC; CDR3: CASSQYAGETQYF; V: TRBV3-1; size: NA; D: NA; J: TRBJ2-5
DNA: TGTGCCAGCAGTGAGTATCAGGGAGGTGGCAATCAGCCCCAGCATTTT; CDR3: CASSEYQGGGNQPQHF; V: TRBV6-1; size: NA; D: NA; J: TRBJ1-5
DNA: TGTGCCTGGAGTGTAGGGGGGGTAAAGAACACTGAAGCTTTCTTT; CDR3: CAWSVGGVKNTEAFF; V: TRBV30; size: NA; D: NA; J: TRBJ1-1
DNA: TGCGCCAGCAGCCAAGTCCGCGGGGGGTTCTATGGCTACACCTTC; CDR3: CASSQVRGGFYGYTF; V: TRBV4-3; size: once; D: NA; J: TRBJ1-2
DNA: TGCAGTGGACAGGTTGCAGACGAGCAGTACTTC; CDR3: CSGQVADEQYF; V: TRBV29-1; size: NA; D: TRBD1; J: TRBJ2-7
DNA: TGTGCCAGCAGTGAAGAATCCGGGGCCCTTGGGAACGAGCAGTACTTC; CDR3: CASSEESGALGNEQYF; V: TRBV6-1; size: NA; D: NA; J: TRBJ2-7
DNA: TGCGCCAGCAGCCAGGGACGGGACCAAGAGACCCAGTACTTC; CDR3: CASSQGRDQETQYF; V: TRBV4-1; size: NA; D: NA; J: TRBJ2-5
DNA: TGTGCCAGCAGTTTATTTGATGGACAGGGGGCTTGGGAGCTGTTTTTT; CDR3: CASSLFDGQGAWELFF; V: TRBV12-3/TRBV12-4; size: NA; D: TRBD1; J: TRBJ2-2
DNA: TGTGCCAGCAGCTTAGTAGGCGGAGACAATGAGCAGTTCTTC; CDR3: CASSLVGGDNEQFF; V: TRBV7-2; size: few; D: NA; J: TRBJ2-1
DNA: TGTGCCAGCAGCGTAGAGGGGGGTCAAGAGACCCAGTACTTC; CDR3: CASSVEGGQETQYF; V: TRBV9; size: NA; D: NA; J: TRBJ2-5
DNA: TGTGCCAGCAGCTTCGGGACTAGGTCCTACAATGAGCAGTTCTTC; CDR3: CASSFGTRSYNEQFF; V: TRBV3-1; size: NA; D: TRBD2; J: TRBJ2-1
DNA: TGTGCCAGCAGCGTAGCTACGGGGGGATACGAGCAGTACTTC; CDR3: CASSVATGGYEQYF; V: TRBV9; size: NA; D: TRBD2; J: TRBJ2-7
DNA: TGCGCCAGCAGCCAAGAACAGGGGACTGTCTATGGCTACACCTTC; CDR3: CASSQEQGTVYGYTF; V: TRBV4-1; size: NA; D: TRBD1; J: TRBJ1-2
DNA: TGTGCCAGCTCCCTGGTGGAGACCCAGTACTTC; CDR3: CASSLVETQYF; V: TRBV7-9; size: few; D: NA; J: TRBJ2-5
DNA: TGTGCCAGCAGTTACGAGGGACAGGGAGTTTCTAACTATGGCTACACCTTC; CDR3: CASSYEGQGVSNYGYTF; V: TRBV6-5; size: NA; D: TRBD1; J: TRBJ1-2
DNA: TGCGCCAGCAGCCAATTGACGGCCACCTACGAGCAGTACTTC; CDR3: CASSQLTATYEQYF; V: TRBV4-1; size: NA; D: NA; J: TRBJ2-7
DNA: TGTGCCAGCAGCTCCGGGGGCGACTATGGCTACACCTTC; CDR3: CASSSGGDYGYTF; V: TRBV5-4; size: few; D: NA; J: TRBJ1-2
DNA: TGTGCCAGCAGCCTTGGCGGGTCGGGGGTTTACAATGAGCAGTTCTTC; CDR3: CASSLGGSGVYNEQFF; V: TRBV9; size: NA; D: NA; J: TRBJ2-1
DNA: TGTGCCACCAGCAGAGTTACCTTTTGGGAGCAGTACTTC; CDR3: CATSRVTFWEQYF; V: TRBV15; size: NA; D: NA; J: TRBJ2-7
DNA: TGCGCCAGCAGCCAAGATGGGGGCATCTATGGCTACACCTTC; CDR3: CASSQDGGIYGYTF; V: TRBV4-3; size: NA; D: NA; J: TRBJ1-2
DNA: TGTGCCAGCAGCGAGAACACTGAAGCTTTCTTT; CDR3: CASSENTEAFF; V: TRBV2; size: NA; D: NA; J: TRBJ1-1
DNA: TGTGCCAGCAGCGCTTCCGACAGGGGGCTCGGAGACACCATATATTTT; CDR3: CASSASDRGLGDTIYF; V: TRBV5-6; size: NA; D: TRBD1; J: TRBJ1-3
DNA: TGCGCCAGCAGTGAGTCGGCGGGATCCTCCACTGAAGCTTTCTTT; CDR3: CASSESAGSSTEAFF; V: TRBV10-1; size: NA; D: NA; J: TRBJ1-1
DNA: TGTGCCAGCAGCATGGGACAGGTGGGAAATTCACCCCTCCACTTT; CDR3: CASSMGQVGNSPLHF; V: TRBV7-9; size: NA; D: TRBD1; J: TRBJ1-6
DNA: TGTGCCAGCAGCCGGGGAGGTGGCTACACCTTC; CDR3: CASSRGGGYTF; V: TRBV12-3/TRBV12-4; size: few; D: NA; J: TRBJ1-2
DNA: TGTGCCAGCAGTTACCGGACAGGGGGCGGCTATGGCTACACCTTC; CDR3: CASSYRTGGGYGYTF; V: TRBV6-5; size: NA; D: TRBD1; J: TRBJ1-2
DNA: TGCAGCGTTGGGACAGTATATGGCTACACCTTC; CDR3: CSVGTVYGYTF; V: TRBV29-1; size: once; D: NA; J: TRBJ1-2
DNA: TGTGCCAGCAGCCATACTTCCCGCCCCCCACCAATCAGGCAGTACTTC; CDR3: CASSHTSRPPPIRQYF; V: TRBV6-1; size: once; D: NA; J: TRBJ2-4
DNA: TGTGCCATCAGTGACGGCCTAGATGAGACCCAGTACTTC; CDR3: CAISDGLDETQYF; V: TRBV10-3; size: once; D: NA; J: TRBJ2-5
DNA: TGTGCCAGCAGCGTAAACTCTGGGGCCAACGTCCTGACTTTC; CDR3: CASSVNSGANVLTF; V: TRBV9; size: NA; D: NA; J: TRBJ2-6
DNA: TGCGCCAGCAGCATCGGACTAGCGGGGGGCTCCTACGAGCAGTACTTC; CDR3: CASSIGLAGGSYEQYF; V: TRBV5-1; size: NA; D: TRBD2; J: TRBJ2-7
DNA: TGTGCCAGCAGTGAATCAGAGGGGACAGGGTCATACAATGAGCAGTTCTTC; CDR3: CASSESEGTGSYNEQFF; V: TRBV25-1; size: once; D: TRBD1; J: TRBJ2-1
DNA: TGTGCCAGCAGCCGGAGCTTGTACAATGAGCAGTTCTTC; CDR3: CASSRSLYNEQFF; V: TRBV14; size: NA; D: NA; J: TRBJ2-1
DNA: TGCAGCGTTGAGGGGGACGCCGACTCTGGGGCCAACGTCCTGACTTTC; CDR3: CSVEGDADSGANVLTF; V: TRBV29-1; size: NA; D: NA; J: TRBJ2-6